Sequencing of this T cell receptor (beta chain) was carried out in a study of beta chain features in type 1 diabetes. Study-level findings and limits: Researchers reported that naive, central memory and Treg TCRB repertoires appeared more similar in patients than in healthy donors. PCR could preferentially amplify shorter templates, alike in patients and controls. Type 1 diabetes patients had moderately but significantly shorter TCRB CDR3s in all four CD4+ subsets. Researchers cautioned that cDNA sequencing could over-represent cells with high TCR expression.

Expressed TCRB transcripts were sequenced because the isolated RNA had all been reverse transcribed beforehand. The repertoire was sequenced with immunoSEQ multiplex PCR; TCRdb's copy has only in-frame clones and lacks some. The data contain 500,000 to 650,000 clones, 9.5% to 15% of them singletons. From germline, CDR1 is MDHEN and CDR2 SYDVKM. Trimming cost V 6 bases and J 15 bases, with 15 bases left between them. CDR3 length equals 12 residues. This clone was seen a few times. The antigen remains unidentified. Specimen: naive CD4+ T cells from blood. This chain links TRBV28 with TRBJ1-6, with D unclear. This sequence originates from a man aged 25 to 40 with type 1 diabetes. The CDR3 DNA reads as TGTGCCAGCAGCCCTCCCCGGACGGGCCTCCACTTT. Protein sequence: CASSPPRTGLHF.